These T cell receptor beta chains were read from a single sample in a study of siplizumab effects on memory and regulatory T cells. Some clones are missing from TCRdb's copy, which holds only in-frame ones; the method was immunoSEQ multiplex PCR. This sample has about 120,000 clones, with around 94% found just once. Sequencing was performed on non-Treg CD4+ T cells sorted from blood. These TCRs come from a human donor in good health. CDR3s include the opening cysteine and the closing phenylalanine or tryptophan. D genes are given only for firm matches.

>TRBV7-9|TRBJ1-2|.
CASSLGWVTDYGYTF
TGTGCCAGCAGCTTAGGGTGGGTTACGGACTATGGCTACACCTTC
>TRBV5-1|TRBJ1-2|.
CASSLESQGANYGYTF
TGCGCCAGCAGCTTGGAATCGCAGGGCGCTAACTATGGCTACACCTTC
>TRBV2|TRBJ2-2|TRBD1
CASGKLLGTGSSTGELFF
TGTGCCAGCGGCAAGTTGCTCGGGACAGGGAGTTCCACCGGGGAGCTGTTTTTT
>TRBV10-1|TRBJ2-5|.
CASGETGGGGTQYF
TGCGCCAGCGGGGAGACAGGCGGCGGGGGGACCCAGTACTTC
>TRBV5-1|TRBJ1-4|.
CASSLAGEGRLFF
TGCGCCAGCAGCTTGGCCGGGGAGGGCCGACTGTTTTTT
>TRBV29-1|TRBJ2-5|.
CSVEEDSWPETQYF
TGCAGCGTTGAAGAGGACTCGTGGCCGGAGACCCAGTACTTC
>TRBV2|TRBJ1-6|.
CASSEAGLRDNSPLHF
TGTGCCAGCAGTGAGGCGGGCCTGAGGGATAATTCACCCCTCCACTTT
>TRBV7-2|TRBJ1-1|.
CASSLWVMGRTELNTEAFF
TGTGCCAGCAGCTTGTGGGTTATGGGCAGGACCGAATTGAACACTGAAGCTTTCTTT
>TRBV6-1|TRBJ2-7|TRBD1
CASNSPGQGTYEQYF
TGTGCCAGCAATTCTCCGGGACAGGGTACCTACGAGCAGTACTTC
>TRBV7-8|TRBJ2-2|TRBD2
CASSFRSSGRRGELFF
TGTGCCAGCAGCTTTAGGTCTAGCGGGAGACGGGGGGAGCTGTTTTTT
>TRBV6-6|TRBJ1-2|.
CASSYSGVEGYTF
TGTGCCAGCAGTTACTCTGGTGTGGAGGGCTACACCTTC
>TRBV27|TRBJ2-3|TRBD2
CASSRQTSGRADTQYF
TGTGCCAGCAGCCGCCAGACTAGCGGGAGGGCAGATACGCAGTATTTT
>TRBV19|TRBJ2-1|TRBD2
CASSIPSGRSYNEQFF
TGTGCCAGTAGTATCCCTAGCGGGAGGTCCTACAATGAGCAGTTCTTC
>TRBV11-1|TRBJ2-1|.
CASRPGTGVAGGNNEQFF
TGTGCCAGCAGGCCGGGGACAGGGGTAGCGGGAGGGAACAATGAGCAGTTCTTC
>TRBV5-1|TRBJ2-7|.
CASSIDLGRHYEQYF
TGCGCCAGCAGCATCGACCTAGGACGGCACTACGAGCAGTACTTC
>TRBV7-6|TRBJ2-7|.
CASSLLNIQGQYF
TGTGCCAGCAGCTTATTAAATATACAGGGGCAGTACTTC
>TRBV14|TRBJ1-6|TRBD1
CASSSRTGRESPLHF
TGTGCCAGCAGCTCCCGGACAGGAAGGGAGTCACCCCTCCACTTT
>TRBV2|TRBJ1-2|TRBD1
CASSEFFPDRFLNYGYTF
TGTGCCAGCAGTGAATTCTTTCCGGACAGGTTTCTTAACTATGGCTACACCTTC
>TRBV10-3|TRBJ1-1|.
CAISESGAGHTEAFF
TGTGCCATCAGTGAGTCAGGGGCGGGACACACTGAAGCTTTCTTT
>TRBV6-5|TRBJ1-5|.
CASRGGVNQPQHF
TGTGCCAGCAGGGGGGGGGTCAATCAGCCCCAGCATTTT
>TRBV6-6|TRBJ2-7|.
CASTRGRYYEQYF
TGTGCCAGCACCCGGGGCAGATACTACGAGCAGTACTTC
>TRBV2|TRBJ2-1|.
CASSEARLGEQFF
TGTGCCAGCAGTGAAGCGCGACTAGGAGAGCAGTTCTTC
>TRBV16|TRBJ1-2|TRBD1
CASSPTWDREGMNYGYTF
TGTGCCAGCAGCCCTACATGGGACAGGGAAGGGATGAACTATGGCTACACCTTC
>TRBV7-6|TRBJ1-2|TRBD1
CASSPGTGHGYTF
TGTGCCAGCAGCCCGGGGACAGGGCATGGCTACACCTTC
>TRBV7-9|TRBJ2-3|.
CASSLGGAIYTDTQYF
TGTGCCAGCAGCTTAGGAGGGGCTATCTACACAGATACGCAGTATTTT
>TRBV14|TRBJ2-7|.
CASSPGTPPWEQYF
TGTGCCAGCAGCCCCGGGACTCCACCCTGGGAGCAGTACTTC
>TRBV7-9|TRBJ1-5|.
CASSLLVGGRNQPQHF
TGTGCCAGCAGCTTACTTGTCGGGGGGCGCAATCAGCCCCAGCATTTT
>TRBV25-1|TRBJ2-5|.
CASSSAGGQGGETQYF
TGTGCCAGCAGTTCGGCGGGGGGACAGGGAGGGGAGACCCAGTACTTC
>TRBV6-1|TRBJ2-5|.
CASSTRQRIYF
TGTGCCAGCAGTACGCGACAGAGAATCTACTTC
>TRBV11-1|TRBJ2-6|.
CASSFFVTGSGANVLTF
TGTGCCAGCAGCTTTTTTGTCACGGGCTCTGGGGCCAACGTCCTGACTTTC
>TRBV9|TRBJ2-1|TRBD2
CASSVEGTKGEQFF
TGTGCCAGCAGCGTAGAGGGGACTAAGGGTGAGCAGTTCTTC